This T cell receptor (beta chain) emerged from a study of liver allograft versus peripheral blood T cells (dated by TCRdb to the early 2020s). Broadly, across the study: In liver transplant recipients, the study looked at T cell receptor repertoires in the peripheral blood and set them against the repertoires found within the transplanted livers.

Only a few counts were recorded for this clonotype. Its cognate antigen has yet to be identified. No base quality information exists; no much larger clone differs at one position. Based on the germline V gene, the CDR1 and CDR2 sequences are SGHDN and FVKESK. The CDR3 numbers 15 residues from cysteine through phenylalanine. The kept DNA is CDR3 alone, 45 bases in frame from the first base. At the junction V is shortened by 1 base and J by 2 bases, with 6 bases in between. Sequencing instrument: Illumina MiSeq. TCRdb applied fastp at Q25 and MiXCR to the public reads, then kept only in-frame beta chains. Rows with one shared CDR3 protein collapse into an entry with the most common genes and DNA. Recorded for this sample are approximately 13,000 distinct CDR3 sequences; approximately 22% of them occurred a single time. Roughly 6% of the sample rests with the top ten. The full study reports these points: According to the report, the T cell receptor repertoires detected in peripheral blood were different from the repertoires found inside liver allografts.

The sequence was obtained from a human patient who had a liver transplant. Following a transplant, some T cells may be graft donor cells, not patient cells. The receptor chain draws on TRBV14 and TRBJ1-6; confidence is insufficient to name the D gene. The DNA reads TGTGCCAGCAGCCAAGGGTACACCTATAATTCACCCCTCCACTTT. Translation gives CASSQGYTYNSPLHF.